Shown below are 26 T cell receptor beta chains from a single sample sequenced in a study of cytomegalovirus exposure and HLA in healthy donors. This PCR relied on a set of 60 Vbeta primers and 13 Jbeta primers. Sequencing was performed with immunoSEQ multiplex PCR; in TCRdb, only in-frame clones are kept and a portion is missing. The table includes 50,000 to 60,000 clones, 65% to 85% detected once. The sample was PBMCs. These TCRs come from a man between 18 and 35 years old in good health and CMV-seronegative.

This sequence joins TRBV19 and TRBJ1-2, with 8 bases matching TRBD1. V lost 6 bases and J lost 7; bases outside the gene matches: 7. This CDR3 contains 13 residues. From germline, CDR1 is LNHDA and CDR2 SQIVND (reference sequence). CDR3 in amino acids: CASSRGQGPGYTF. In DNA form, the CDR3 reads TGTGCCAGTAGCCGTGGACAGGGTCCTGGCTACACCTTC.

This sequence joins TRBV6-5 and TRBJ1-1; TRBD1 aligns across 7 bases. The CDR3 covers 13 residues. Germline lookup yields CDR1 MNHEY and CDR2 SVGAGI. J gave up 7 bases and V 4 bases, and 6 bases lay outside the gene matches. CDR3 protein: CASSSPGQLEAFF. In DNA, the CDR3 is TGTGCCAGCAGTTCACCGGGACAGCTTGAAGCTTTCTTT.

The chain couples TRBV10-3 to TRBJ2-7; weak D call: TRBD2 (6 bases). Germline CDR1 reads ENHRY; CDR2 reads SYGVKD. Deletions cut 6 bases from V and 6 bases from J, with 18 bases between. The CDR3 is made up of 14 amino acids. The CDR3 is CAISDLTGAAEQYF. CDR3 nucleotides: TGTGCCATCAGCGACCTAACGGGAGCTGCCGAGCAGTACTTC.

This rearrangement joins TRBV7-2 to TRBJ1-5; the D is unclear. CDR1 is SGHTA, CDR2 FQGNSA, per germline. Trimming pared 5 bases from V and 7 bases from J, leaving 12 bases between. The CDR3 length is 13 residues. Here the CDR3 reads CASSPSAGQPQHF. The DNA of the CDR3 is TGTGCCAGCAGCCCCTCGGCGGGACAGCCCCAGCATTTT. Complete variable domain (other parts from reference TRBV7-2 and TRBJ1-5): GAGVSQSPSNKVTEKGKDVELRCDPISGHTALYWYRQSLGQGLEFLIYFQGNSAPDKSGLPSDRFSAERTGGSVSTLTIQRTQQEDSAVYLCASSPSAGQPQHFGDGTRLSIL.

The chain joins TRBV6-5 to TRBJ2-1; D gene unclear. The CDR3 contains 11 residues. Germline-derived CDR1 and CDR2 are MNHEY and SVGAGI. V lost 7 bases and J 9 bases, leaving 10 bases between the germline ends. The CDR3 is CASNSLGEQFF. The CDR3 nucleotides read TGTGCCAGCAATAGTCTAGGTGAGCAGTTCTTC.

V and J are TRBV28 and TRBJ1-3; D is uncertain. CDR3 length equals 13 residues. The germline gives CDR1 MDHEN, CDR2 SYDVKM. V was pared by 10 bases and J by 0 bases, with 10 bases between. The DNA for the CDR3 is TGTGCCATCCGTTACAGCTCTGGAAACACCATATATTTT. Its translation: CAIRYSSGNTIYF.

The chain links TRBV6-5 to TRBJ2-2, with no clear D. Trimming stripped 0 bases from V and 7 bases from J, with 9 bases between. CDR3 length: 14 amino acids. Germline V gene lookup returns CDR1 MNHEY and CDR2 SVGAGI. The CDR3 region is CASSYSILVGELFF. As DNA, the CDR3 is TGTGCCAGCAGTTACTCGATTCTAGTCGGGGAGCTGTTTTTT.

There are a few counts of this clone. The CDR3 region is CASSPGGNGANVLTF. The CDR3 bases are TGTGCCAGCAGTCCCGGGGGAAATGGGGCCAACGTCCTGACTTTC. The chain has TRBV6-5 and TRBJ2-6; weak D call: TRBD2 (6 bases). Germline V gene data show CDR1 as MNHEY and CDR2 as SVGAGI. The V and J ends lost 5 bases and 3 bases respectively, with 11 bases between them. The length of the CDR3 is 15 residues.

This clone was observed once. The chain recombines TRBV7-9 with TRBJ2-7, with 10 bases identical to TRBD2. The junction had 8 bases not matched to a gene; V was cut back by 5 bases and J by 1 base. The CDR3 loop spans 16 amino acids. Looked up from germline, CDR1 is SEHNR and CDR2 is FQNEAQ (reference sequence). The CDR3 spells CASSRRLAGDSYEQYF. The CDR3 coding sequence is TGTGCCAGCAGCCGGCGCCTAGCGGGAGATTCCTACGAGCAGTACTTC.

The chain is built from TRBV4-3 and TRBJ2-7; D gene ambiguous. V lost 3 bases to trimming and J lost 4 bases, with 10 bases between them. This CDR3 contains 13 residues. Germline V gene lookup returns CDR1 LGHNA and CDR2 YSLEER. CDR3 DNA: TGCGCCAGCAGCCAGGCCCGATCTTACGAGCAGTACTTC. Translated, it gives CASSQARSYEQYF.

This clone was detected only a few times. The chain carries TRBV10-3 and TRBJ2-2; 7 bases fit TRBD2. The CDR3 runs to 15 residues. Per the germline V gene, CDR1 is ENHRY and CDR2 is SYGVKD. The V gene end was trimmed by 2 bases and the J gene end by 2 bases; junction bases not matched to a gene: 2. The CDR3 region has the DNA TGTGCCATCAGTGAGGGGGGGGGAAACACCGGGGAGCTGTTTTTT. This sequence encodes CAISEGGGNTGELFF.

The J gene is TRBJ1-4, the V gene TRBV7-9; a possible D gene is TRBD1 (6 bases). CDR1 and CDR2 from the germline V gene are SEHNR and FQNEAQ (reference sequence). The length of the CDR3 is 15 residues. V lost 4 bases to trimming and J lost 8 bases, with 17 bases between them. This CDR3 is CASSSGGARGEKLFF. The CDR3 nucleotides are TGTGCCAGCAGCTCCGGAGGTGCCAGGGGAGAAAAACTGTTTTTT.

CDR3 region: CASTLGGVIDGYTF. CDR3 in DNA: TGTGCCAGCACCCTAGGCGGGGTAATAGATGGCTACACCTTC. The chain joins TRBV7-9 to TRBJ1-2, with D unclear. This CDR3 contains 14 residues. Looked up from germline, CDR1 is SEHNR and CDR2 is FQNEAQ (reference sequence). The V end lost 7 bases, the J end lost 6 bases, and 18 bases lay between the germline ends.

This chain uses TRBV13 with TRBJ2-7; D gene uncertain. CDR1 PRHDT and CDR2 FYEKMQ come from the germline V gene (reference sequence). Trimming removed 0 bases at V and 0 bases at J, with 3 bases between. CDR3 length: 13 residues. The CDR3 DNA follows: TGTGCCAGCAGCTTAGGCGGCTCCTACGAGCAGTACTTC. Translated: CASSLGGSYEQYF.

This clone was detected only a few times. The chain recombines TRBV7-9 with TRBJ2-3, with TRBD2 matching over 9 bases. The CDR3 runs 17 residues. V was clipped by 1 base and J by 1 base; unmatched bases: 6. Germline-derived CDR1 and CDR2 are SEHNR and FQNEAQ (reference sequence). DNA of the CDR3: TGTGCCAGCAGCTTAGTCCCTAGCGGGATAGGCACAGATACGCAGTATTTT. This codes for CASSLVPSGIGTDTQYF.

The chain links TRBV18 to TRBJ1-1; D not resolved. The germline V and J ends were trimmed by 3 bases and 0 bases, with 5 bases remaining between them. CDR1 and CDR2 from the germline V gene are KGHSH and LQKENI. The CDR3 spans 13 residues. In DNA form, the CDR3 reads TGTGCCAGCTCACCGGAGATGAACACTGAAGCTTTCTTT. This gives the protein CASSPEMNTEAFF.

The V and J genes are TRBV7-9 and TRBJ1-1; no firm D call. The length of the CDR3 is 13 residues. The germline V gene encodes CDR1 SEHNR and CDR2 FQNEAQ (reference sequence). The germline V and J ends were trimmed by 1 base and 5 bases, with 8 bases remaining between them. Here the CDR3 reads CASSLVWTTEAFF. The CDR3 coding sequence is TGTGCCAGCAGCTTAGTTTGGACTACTGAAGCTTTCTTT.

This chain uses TRBV6-5 with TRBJ1-5; 7 bases match TRBD1. V trimming: 0 bases; J trimming: 2 bases; junction bases outside the gene matches: 1. CDR3 length equals 15 residues. In germline, CDR1 is MNHEY, CDR2 SVGAGI. CDR3 nucleotide sequence: TGTGCCAGCAGTTACTCTGGGACAGGCAATCAGCCCCAGCATTTT. It yields the protein CASSYSGTGNQPQHF.

This clone is a singleton in its sample. The CDR3 bases are TGCAGCGTTGAAACAGGGCCCCAAAACATTCAGTACTTC. This gives the protein CSVETGPQNIQYF. The chain has TRBV29-1 and TRBJ2-4, with a possible D match to TRBD1 (6 bases). In germline, CDR1 is SQVTM, CDR2 ANQGSEA. The V end lost 2 bases, the J end lost 5 bases, and 10 bases lay between the germline ends. The CDR3 is 13 amino acids.

This clone was observed a handful of times. The V and J genes are TRBV28 and TRBJ1-1; no clear D gene. This CDR3 has 13 residues. The V end was cut by 7 bases, the J end by 0 bases, with 9 bases between. CDR1 and CDR2 (germline): MDHEN, SYDVKM. CDR3 coding DNA: TGTGCCAGCAATTCGGGTATGAACACTGAAGCTTTCTTT. This translates into CASNSGMNTEAFF.

The chain carries TRBV18 and TRBJ1-1; D gene uncertain. Trimming shortened V by 6 bases and J by 1 base, and 15 bases separated the two germline ends. The length of the CDR3 is 15 residues. CDR1 and CDR2 (germline): KGHSH, LQKENI. In DNA, the CDR3 is TGTGCCAGCTCTATCCTTCCAATAGAGAACACTGAAGCTTTCTTT. Translating it yields CASSILPIENTEAFF.

The DNA for the CDR3 is TGTGCCAGCAGTGCGCCACAGGGGGGCAATCAGCCCCAGCATTTT. Translated: CASSAPQGGNQPQHF. The genes are TRBV6-1 and TRBJ1-5; 8 bases align to TRBD1. The CDR3 consists of 15 residues. CDR1 MNHNS and CDR2 SASEGT come from the germline V gene. J gave up 2 bases and V 4 bases, and 4 bases lay outside the gene matches.

This chain connects TRBV30 to TRBJ1-2; possible D gene TRBD1, 6 bases. Germline V gene data show CDR1 as GTSNPN and CDR2 as SVGIG (reference sequence). The germline V and J ends were trimmed by 1 base and 8 bases, with 14 bases remaining between them. The CDR3 is made up of 13 amino acids. The CDR3 bases are TGTGCCTGGAGTGAGAACAGGGTCAACGGCTACACCTTC. This sequence encodes CAWSENRVNGYTF.

The chain carries TRBV30 and TRBJ1-4; 9 bases are shared with TRBD1. The length of the CDR3 is 11 residues. Germline CDR1 GTSNPN, CDR2 SVGIG (reference sequence). Trimming removed 5 bases from V and 11 bases from J; junction bases left unmatched: 3. CDR3 sequence reads: CAWDGTGKLFF. In DNA, the CDR3 is TGTGCCTGGGATGGGACAGGGAAACTGTTTTTT.

This clone has just a few counts. V gene TRBV6-1 combines with J gene TRBJ1-1; TRBD1 matches at 9 bases. Germline trimming cut 7 bases from V and 7 bases from J; bases unmatched to any gene: 7. In germline, CDR1 is MNHNS, CDR2 SASEGT. CDR3 length equals 13 residues. The CDR3 DNA follows: TGTGCCAGCATTACGACAGGGGGTAATGAAGCTTTCTTT. Residues: CASITTGGNEAFF.

V usage is TRBV29-1 and J usage is TRBJ1-1; D unclear. V was shortened by 6 bases and J by 5 bases, with 19 bases between the two germline ends. CDR3 length: 14 amino acids. The germline gives CDR1 SQVTM, CDR2 ANQGSEA. The CDR3 nucleotides are TGCAGCGTGGCTTCTTCGGGAGCCGGAACTGAAGCTTTCTTT. It translates to CSVASSGAGTEAFF.